Sequencing of this T cell receptor beta chain was carried out in a study of blood T cell repertoires in COVID-19. On the study more broadly: Researchers got acute and convalescent COVID-19 samples from the United States, Italy and Spain. T cells, B-cell-depleted T cells, or PBMCs supplied cDNA or gDNA.

Seattle patients were enrolled while actively infected and followed longitudinally. Per the original data handling: Counts of nucleated cells, estimated from reference gene primer amplification, were obtained. The data were produced by immunoSEQ multiplex PCR, yet TCRdb's version contains in-frame clones alone and is incomplete. That table furnishes V, J and clone size, whereas the DNA furnished D and trimming. The table lists approximately 29,000 clones, 85% to 95% of them singletons. The J segment lost 3 bases and the V segment lost 0 bases, leaving 9 bases of the junction unmatched. CDR3 length: 17 amino acids. Germline V gene sequence: CDR1 LNHDA, CDR2 SQIVND (reference sequence).

The sequence came from a woman in her seventies with COVID-19, enrolled during active disease. Sequencing was carried out using peripheral blood. The chain recombines TRBV19 with TRBJ2-7, with TRBD2 matching 9 bases. CDR3 DNA: TGTGCCAGTAGTATAGATAATGCGGGAGGGCCTTACTACGAGCAGTACTTC. It yields the protein CASSIDNAGGPYYEQYF.